Detailed here is one TCR beta chain. Methods used by the authors: Reference gene primers were amplified, and this amplification served to estimate nucleated cell counts. The table came from immunoSEQ multiplex PCR; TCRdb's copy has only in-frame clones and leaves some out. V and J calls and clone size are as listed in that table; D and trimming were resolved from the DNA. Counted here are nearly 350,000 clones, about 86% occurring once; the ten biggest clones make up 3%. This specimen comes from a study of blood T cell repertoires in COVID-19. Background on the study: Material from acute and convalescent COVID-19 was sourced from the United States, Italy and Spain. Sample material is recorded as cDNA or gDNA derived from T cells, B-cell-depleted T cells, or PBMCs.

Looked up from germline, CDR1 is SGHTA and CDR2 is FQGNSA. Trimming pared 4 bases from V and 1 base from J, leaving 11 bases between. CDR3 length equals 15 residues. The J gene is TRBJ1-3, the V gene TRBV7-2; D perhaps matches TRBD1 (6 bases). The sequence came from a young man with active or convalescent COVID-19. The source material was peripheral blood. For the CDR3, the DNA is TGTGCCAGCAGCTACAACACAGGGTCTGGAAACACCATATATTTT. Its protein is CASSYNTGSGNTIYF.